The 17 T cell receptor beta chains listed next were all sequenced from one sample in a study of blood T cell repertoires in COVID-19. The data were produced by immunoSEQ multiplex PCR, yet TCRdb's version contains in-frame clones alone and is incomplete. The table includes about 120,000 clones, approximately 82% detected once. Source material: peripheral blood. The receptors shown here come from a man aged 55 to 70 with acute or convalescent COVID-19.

The CDR3 bases are TGCGCCAGCAGCAAAAACGAACTAGCGGGAGGGCCGGCTACGCAGTATTTT. Residues: CASSKNELAGGPATQYF. This chain links TRBV5-1 with TRBJ2-3; 13 nucleotides agree with TRBD2. The CDR3 is made up of 17 amino acids. The trim removed 4 bases at V and 8 bases at J, leaving 13 bases unmatched. Germline V lookup: CDR1 SGHRS, CDR2 YFSETQ.

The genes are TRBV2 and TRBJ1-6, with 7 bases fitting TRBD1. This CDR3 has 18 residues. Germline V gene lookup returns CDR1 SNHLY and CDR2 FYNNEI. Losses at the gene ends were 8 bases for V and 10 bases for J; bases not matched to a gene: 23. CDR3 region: CASERGGRVPRGESPLHF. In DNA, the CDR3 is TGTGCCAGCGAGAGGGGCGGACGCGTACCCAGGGGGGAATCACCCCTCCACTTT.

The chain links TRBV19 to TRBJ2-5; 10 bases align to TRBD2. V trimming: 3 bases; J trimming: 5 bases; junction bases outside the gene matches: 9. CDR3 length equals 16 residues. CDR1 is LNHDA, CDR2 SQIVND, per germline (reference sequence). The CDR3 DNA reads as TGTGCCAGTAGTATGGGGCCTAGCGGGAGAGGGGAGACCCAGTACTTC. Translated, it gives CASSMGPSGRGETQYF.

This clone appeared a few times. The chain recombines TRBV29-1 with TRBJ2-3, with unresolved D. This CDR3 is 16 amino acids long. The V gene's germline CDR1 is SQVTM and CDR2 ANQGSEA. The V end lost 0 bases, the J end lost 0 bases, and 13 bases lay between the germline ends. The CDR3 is CSVEDSSDGSTDTQYF. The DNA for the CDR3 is TGCAGCGTTGAAGATTCCAGCGACGGTAGCACAGATACGCAGTATTTT.

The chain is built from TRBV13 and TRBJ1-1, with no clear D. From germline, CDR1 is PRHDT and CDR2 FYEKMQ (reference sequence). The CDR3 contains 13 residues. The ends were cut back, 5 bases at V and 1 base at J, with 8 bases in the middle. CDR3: CASSLWANTEAFF. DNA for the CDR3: TGTGCCAGCAGCCTTTGGGCGAACACTGAAGCTTTCTTT.

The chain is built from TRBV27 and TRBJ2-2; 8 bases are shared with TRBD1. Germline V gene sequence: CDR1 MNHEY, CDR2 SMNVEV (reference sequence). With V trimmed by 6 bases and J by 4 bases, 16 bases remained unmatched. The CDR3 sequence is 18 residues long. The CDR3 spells CASSLRQGAVFSTGELFF. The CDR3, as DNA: TGTGCCAGCAGCCTAAGGCAGGGGGCGGTCTTCTCCACCGGGGAGCTGTTTTTT.

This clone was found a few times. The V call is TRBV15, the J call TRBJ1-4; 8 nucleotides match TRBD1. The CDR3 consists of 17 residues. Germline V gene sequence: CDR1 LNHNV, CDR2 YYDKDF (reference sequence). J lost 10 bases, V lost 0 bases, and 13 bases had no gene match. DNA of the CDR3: TGTGCCACCAGCAGAGATGAGACAGGGGATGCGGAGGGAAAACTGTTTTTT. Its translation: CATSRDETGDAEGKLFF.

In DNA form, the CDR3 reads TGTGCCAGCAGCTTAACAGGGAGAGTTGAGACCCAGTACTTC. Protein product: CASSLTGRVETQYF. The chain joins TRBV11-2 to TRBJ2-5; a possible D gene is TRBD1 (6 bases). V was clipped by 2 bases and J by 5 bases, with 12 bases between them. From germline, CDR1 is SGHAT and CDR2 FQNNGV. This CDR3 is 14 amino acids long.

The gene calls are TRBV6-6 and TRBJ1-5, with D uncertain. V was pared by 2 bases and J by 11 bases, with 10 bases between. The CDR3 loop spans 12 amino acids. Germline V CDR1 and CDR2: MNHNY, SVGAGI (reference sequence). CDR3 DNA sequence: TGTGCCAGCAGTTACCCATCAGCGGCCCAGCATTTT. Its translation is CASSYPSAAQHF.

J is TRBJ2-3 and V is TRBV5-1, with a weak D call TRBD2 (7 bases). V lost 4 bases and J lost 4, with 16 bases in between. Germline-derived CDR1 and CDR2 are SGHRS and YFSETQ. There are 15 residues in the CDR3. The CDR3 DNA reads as TGCGCCAGCAGCCTAGGGGGGGCGCTTGCAGATACGCAGTATTTT. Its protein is CASSLGGALADTQYF. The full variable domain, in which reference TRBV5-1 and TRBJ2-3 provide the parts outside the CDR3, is KAGVTQTPRYLIKTRGQQVTLSCSPISGHRSVSWYQQTPGQGLQFLFEYFSETQRNKGNFPGRFSGRQFSNSRSEMNVSTLELGDSALYLCASSLGGALADTQYFGPGTRLTVL.

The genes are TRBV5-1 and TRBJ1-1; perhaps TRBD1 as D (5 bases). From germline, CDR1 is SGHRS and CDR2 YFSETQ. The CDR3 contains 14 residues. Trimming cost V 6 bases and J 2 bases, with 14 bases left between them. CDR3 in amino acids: CASKGNTQNTEAFF. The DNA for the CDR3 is TGCGCCAGCAAGGGGAATACTCAAAACACTGAAGCTTTCTTT.

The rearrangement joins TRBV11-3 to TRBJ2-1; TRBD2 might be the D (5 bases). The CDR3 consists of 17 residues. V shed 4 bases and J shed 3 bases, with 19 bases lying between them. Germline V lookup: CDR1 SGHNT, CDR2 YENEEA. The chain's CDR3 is CASSWRRWQKYYNEQFF. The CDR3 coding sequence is TGTGCCAGCAGCTGGCGGAGGTGGCAGAAGTACTACAATGAGCAGTTCTTC. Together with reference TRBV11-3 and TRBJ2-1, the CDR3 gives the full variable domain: EAGVVQSPRYKIIEKKQPVAFWCNPISGHNTLYWYLQNLGQGPELLIRYENEEAVDDSQLPKDRFSAERLKGVDSTLKIQPAELGDSAVYLCASSWRRWQKYYNEQFFGPGTRLTVL.

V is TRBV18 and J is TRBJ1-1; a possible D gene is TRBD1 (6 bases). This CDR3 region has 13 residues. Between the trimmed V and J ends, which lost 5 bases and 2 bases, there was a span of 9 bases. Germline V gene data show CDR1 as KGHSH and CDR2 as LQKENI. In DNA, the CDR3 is TGTGCCAGCTCAGCGGACAGAAACACTGAAGCTTTCTTT. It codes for CASSADRNTEAFF.

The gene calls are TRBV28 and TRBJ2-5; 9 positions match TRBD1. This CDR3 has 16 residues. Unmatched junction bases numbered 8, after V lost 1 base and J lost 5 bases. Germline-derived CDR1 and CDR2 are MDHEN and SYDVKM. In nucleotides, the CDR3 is TGTGCCAGCAGTTTATTAGGGGGACAGGGAGAGGAGACCCAGTACTTC. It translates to CASSLLGGQGEETQYF.

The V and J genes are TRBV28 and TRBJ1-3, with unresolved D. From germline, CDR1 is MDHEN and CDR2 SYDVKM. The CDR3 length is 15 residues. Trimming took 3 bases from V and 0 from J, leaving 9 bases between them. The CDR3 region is CASSFSPGSGNTIYF. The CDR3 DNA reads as TGTGCCAGCAGTTTCAGTCCTGGCTCTGGAAACACCATATATTTT.

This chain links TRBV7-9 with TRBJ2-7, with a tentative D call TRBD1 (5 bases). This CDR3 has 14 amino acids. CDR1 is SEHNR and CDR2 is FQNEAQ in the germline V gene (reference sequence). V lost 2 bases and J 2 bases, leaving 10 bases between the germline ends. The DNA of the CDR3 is TGTGCCAGCAGCTTATCAGGGCAGACCTACGAGCAGTACTTC. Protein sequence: CASSLSGQTYEQYF.

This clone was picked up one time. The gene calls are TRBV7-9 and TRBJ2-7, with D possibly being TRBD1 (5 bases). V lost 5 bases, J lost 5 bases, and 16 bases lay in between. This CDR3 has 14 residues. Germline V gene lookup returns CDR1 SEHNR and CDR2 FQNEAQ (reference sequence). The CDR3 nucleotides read TGTGCCAGCAGCGATCTTAGGGGCGGCAACGAGCAGTACTTC. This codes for CASSDLRGGNEQYF.